This T cell receptor (beta chain) was documented in a study of blood T cell repertoires in COVID-19. Study summary: The cDNA or gDNA used as material had been derived from T cells, B-cell-depleted T cells, or PBMCs.

Worth noting for this clone: The CDR3 ends on some other residue instead of the conserved phenylalanine or tryptophan, so this is likely a read error. Because the CDR3's place on the DNA is in doubt, the DNA is left out and the CDR3 is given as listed by TCRdb.

Clones were sequenced by immunoSEQ multiplex PCR, and TCRdb holds only the in-frame ones, with some missing. The sample lists about 140,000 clones, roughly 80% occurring once. CDR1 and CDR2 (germline): KGHDR, SFDVKD. The CDR3 contains 11 residues when both ends are counted. The sequenced sample consisted of peripheral blood. The TCR originated in a human donor in a cohort sampled during active COVID-19. This chain connects TRBV24-1 to TRBJ1-1; whether TRBD1, the table's D call, matches the DNA was not checked. The CDR3 here is CATSDESDREL.